These 28 T cell receptor beta chains were sequenced from one sample in a study of metastatic and nonmetastatic thyroid tumors. Patients had received no treatment of any kind before thyroid surgery. TCRdb called clones again from the PCR reads with MiXCR. Altogether some 84,000 clones are present, 8.6% being singletons, with the ten largest covering approximately 10%. Sequencing was performed on blood. All receptors derive from a female donor with papillary thyroid cancer or a benign thyroid nodule (not recorded which). Some clones in this sample may be carry-over from other donors' samples.

This clone was recorded at least ten times. The chain employs TRBV4-2 and TRBJ1-2; 8 bases line up with TRBD1. The CDR3 is 15 amino acids. J lost 2 bases, V lost 1 base, and 3 bases had no gene match. Germline V CDR1 and CDR2: LGHNA, YNFKEQ. This CDR3 reads CASSQGQGRNYGYTF. The CDR3 coding sequence is TGTGCCAGCAGCCAAGGACAGGGGAGAAACTATGGCTACACCTTC.

The chain recombines TRBV6-2 or TRBV6-3 with TRBJ1-2; tentatively, D is TRBD1 (6 bases). V shed 4 bases and J shed 8 bases, with 11 bases lying between them. Germline CDR1 reads MNHEY; CDR2 reads SVGEGT. The CDR3 runs 12 residues. CDR3 in DNA: TGTGCCAGCAGTTCGGGGGGGCCCGGCTACACCTTC. Translation gives CASSSGGPGYTF.

Turning to this clone: This sequence may be a read error, since a much larger clone differs from it by one base. The sample carries other DNA sequences with the same CDR3. The V gene is TRBV3-1, the J gene TRBJ2-1, with a weak D call TRBD2 (6 bases). Germline V CDR1 and CDR2: LGHDT, YNNKEL (reference sequence). V shed 6 bases and J shed 8 bases, with 20 bases lying between them. The CDR3 runs 15 residues. This chain's CDR3 is CASSDLGGVLDEQFF. CDR3 nucleotides: TGTGCCAGCAGTGACCTGGGCGGGGTTCTCGATGAGCAGTTCTTC.

This clone was counted a few times. CDR3 residues: CASGPFRGLATDTQYF. In nucleotides, the CDR3 is TGTGCTAGTGGGCCTTTCCGAGGACTAGCAACAGATACGCAGTATTTT. The chain is built from TRBV12-5 and TRBJ2-3; TRBD2 agrees at 8 bases. With V trimmed by 6 bases and J by 3 bases, 11 bases remained unmatched. The length of the CDR3 is 16 residues. Germline V gene sequence: CDR1 LGHNT, CDR2 FRNRAP.

A word on this clone: A clone one base away is much larger, so this may be a read error. The chain couples TRBV9 to TRBJ1-6, with D unresolved. CDR3 length equals 14 residues. CDR1 SGDLS and CDR2 YYNGEE come from the germline V gene. CDR3 DNA: TGTGCCAGCAGCCCCCTGGGAGGTAATTCACGCCTCCACTTT. Translation: CASSPLGGNSRLHF.

As concerns this clone: Since a much larger clone is just one base distant, this may be a read error. The CDR3 DNA is TGTGCCAGCAACTTAGATGGGAACATTCAGTACTTC. It encodes CASNLDGNIQYF. The V call is TRBV11-2, the J call TRBJ2-4; D uncertain. The CDR3 extends over 12 amino acids. In germline, CDR1 is SGHAT, CDR2 FQNNGV.

This chain joins TRBV5-1 and TRBJ1-1; D possibly corresponds to TRBD1 (5 bases). Germline V gene sequence: CDR1 SGHRS, CDR2 YFSETQ. Between the trimmed V and J ends, which lost 6 bases and 3 bases, there was a span of 12 bases. The CDR3 runs 13 residues. The CDR3 DNA reads as TGCGCCAGCATTCAGCAGGGATACACTGAAGCTTTCTTT. It is translated as CASIQQGYTEAFF. The whole variable domain, remainder taken from reference TRBV5-1 and TRBJ1-1, is KAGVTQTPRYLIKTRGQQVTLSCSPISGHRSVSWYQQTPGQGLQFLFEYFSETQRNKGNFPGRFSGRQFSNSRSEMNVSTLELGDSALYLCASIQQGYTEAFFGQGTRLTVV.

This clone was observed many times. The chain couples TRBV5-1 to TRBJ1-1; D uncertain. The germline V gene has CDR1 SGHRS and CDR2 YFSETQ. Trimming took 0 bases from V and 0 from J, leaving 6 bases between them. This CDR3 contains 14 residues. The CDR3 coding sequence is TGCGCCAGCAGCTTGGACAACCTGAACACTGAAGCTTTCTTT. It specifies CASSLDNLNTEAFF.

This clone was counted between two and nine times. It may be a read error: a sequence one base away is much more abundant. The chain uses TRBV10-1 and TRBJ2-7; D might be TRBD2 (6 bases). The CDR3 has 12 residues. V lost 10 bases and J lost 3, with 13 bases in between. Germline V gene data show CDR1 as WNHNN and CDR2 as SYGVQD (reference sequence). The CDR3 DNA follows: TGCGCCATTATAAGGGACTTCTACGAGCAGTACTTC. Its protein is CAIIRDFYEQYF.

This clone was counted at least ten times. This chain connects TRBV7-2 to TRBJ2-7; D possibly corresponds to TRBD1 (5 bases). This CDR3 is built from 14 residues. With 4 bases removed from V and 2 bases from J, the gap between germline ends came to 12 bases. From germline, CDR1 is SGHTA and CDR2 FQGNSA. CDR3: CASSSRQLTYEQYF. The CDR3 DNA reads TGTGCCAGCAGCTCACGACAGCTTACCTACGAGCAGTACTTC.

This clone came up many times. The J gene is TRBJ1-6, the V gene TRBV3-1; D is unresolved. CDR3 length: 15 residues. Trimming removed 1 base at V and 5 bases at J, with 9 bases between. Germline V lookup: CDR1 LGHDT, CDR2 YNNKEL (reference sequence). CDR3 coding DNA: TGTGCCAGCAGCCAAGGACGGATTAATAATTCACCCCTCCACTTT. Its translation: CASSQGRINNSPLHF.

There are many counts of this clone. The chain uses TRBV2 and TRBJ2-1; D possibly corresponds to TRBD2 (6 bases). Germline CDR1 SNHLY, CDR2 FYNNEI. This CDR3 comprises 12 residues. V was clipped by 8 bases and J by 8 bases, with 13 bases between them. The CDR3: CASSEGLYEQFF. CDR3 coding DNA: TGTGCCAGCTCCGAGGGACTCTATGAGCAGTTCTTC. Drawing the rest from reference TRBV2 and TRBJ2-1, the complete variable domain is EPEVTQTPSHQVTQMGQEVILRCVPISNHLYFYWYRQILGQKVEFLVSFYNNEISEKSEIFDDQFSVERPDGSNFTLKIRSTKLEDSAMYFCASSEGLYEQFFGPGTRLTVL.

This clone was detected many times. V usage is TRBV6-1 and J usage is TRBJ1-6, with 10 bases matching TRBD1. Trimming removed 5 bases from V and 13 bases from J; junction bases left unmatched: 11. From germline, CDR1 is MNHNS and CDR2 SASEGT. CDR3 length: 15 residues. CDR3 coding DNA: TGTGCCAGCAGTCCGACTGACAGGGGGCGATCTCCCCTCCACTTT. This translates into CASSPTDRGRSPLHF.

This clone was seen ten or more times. The chain joins TRBV6-1 to TRBJ2-7; D perhaps matches TRBD2 (7 bases). This CDR3 spans 16 amino acids. Trimming stripped 5 bases from V and 2 bases from J, with 19 bases between. The germline V gene encodes CDR1 MNHNS and CDR2 SASEGT. The CDR3 protein is CASSFTDRGAPYEQYF. Here the CDR3 DNA reads TGTGCCAGCAGTTTCACCGACCGGGGGGCTCCCTACGAGCAGTACTTC.

This clone came up many times. The genes are TRBV9 and TRBJ2-1, with 9 bases identical to TRBD1. Per germline, CDR1 SGDLS and CDR2 YYNGEE. Losses at the gene ends were 4 bases for V and 5 bases for J; bases not matched to a gene: 7. This CDR3 is 15 amino acids long. The CDR3 nucleotides are TGTGCCAGCAGCACTTCCGGGACAGGGAACAATGAGCAGTTCTTC. Encoded protein: CASSTSGTGNNEQFF.

This clone was seen many times. The chain uses TRBV27 and TRBJ2-2, with D tentatively TRBD1 (6 bases). V was cut by 10 bases and J by 6 bases, with 9 bases left in between. The germline V gene has CDR1 MNHEY and CDR2 SMNVEV (reference sequence). This CDR3 is 11 amino acids long. CDR3 nucleotides: TGTGCCACCCACAGGGCCGGGGAGCTGTTTTTT. Its translation is CATHRAGELFF.

This clone was picked up many times. The V call is TRBV19, the J call TRBJ2-1, with 11 nucleotides matching TRBD1. V gave up 6 bases and J gave up 8 bases; unmatched junction bases: 6. This CDR3 is 14 amino acids long. Germline lookup yields CDR1 LNHDA and CDR2 SQIVND (reference sequence). The CDR3 DNA reads as TGTGCCAGTAGGCGGGACAGGGGGGGCGATGAGCAGTTCTTC. It translates to CASRRDRGGDEQFF.

This clone showed up just a few times. The chain combines TRBV30 with TRBJ2-5; maybe TRBD1 (5 bases). Germline CDR1 GTSNPN, CDR2 SVGIG (reference sequence). Trimming stripped 4 bases from V and 2 bases from J, with 14 bases between. The CDR3 contains 14 residues. CDR3 nucleotide sequence: TGTGCCTGGAACCTGAAGGGGTTGCAAGAGACCCAGTACTTC. Protein: CAWNLKGLQETQYF.

This clone has ten or more counts. This chain joins TRBV2 and TRBJ2-3; 11 nucleotides agree with TRBD1. Unmatched junction bases numbered 8, after V lost 9 bases and J lost 6 bases. The CDR3 sequence is 14 residues long. CDR1 and CDR2 from the germline V gene are SNHLY and FYNNEI. The CDR3 coding sequence is TGTGCCAGTAGGTCGGGACAGGGGGTGGATACGCAGTATTTT. This codes for CASRSGQGVDTQYF.

This clone was seen more than once but under ten times. The gene calls are TRBV20-1 and TRBJ2-3; 16 bases are a match to TRBD2. The CDR3 contains 17 residues. V was pared by 5 bases and J by 0 bases, with 5 bases of the junction left unmatched. CDR1 DFQATT and CDR2 SNEGSKA come from the germline V gene (reference sequence). The CDR3 nucleotides read TGCAGTGCTCTAAGGGGACTAGCGGGGGGGAGCACAGATACGCAGTATTTT. Translation: CSALRGLAGGSTDTQYF.

The chain combines TRBV20-1 with TRBJ1-2; tentatively, D is TRBD1 (5 bases). Germline CDR1 DFQATT, CDR2 SNEGSKA (reference sequence). Trimming shortened V by 3 bases and J by 8 bases, and 25 bases separated the two germline ends. The CDR3 has 16 amino acids. CDR3: CSARSSTRGGLWGYTF. The DNA of the CDR3 is TGCAGTGCTAGGTCCTCTACACGGGGCGGACTCTGGGGCTACACCTTC.

This clone was found many times. The chain couples TRBV2 to TRBJ1-6; no definite D call. Trimming left V 6 bases short and J 10 bases short, with 16 bases between. This CDR3 is 14 amino acids long. Germline V CDR1 and CDR2: SNHLY, FYNNEI. This CDR3 is CASSSPGSNSPLHF. The CDR3 nucleotides read TGTGCCAGCAGCAGTCCCGGTAGTAACTCACCCCTCCACTTT.

This clone was picked up a small number of times. The gene calls are TRBV6-1 and TRBJ2-7; 10 bases match TRBD2. Germline CDR1 and CDR2: MNHNS and SASEGT. The ends lost 3 bases at V and 2 bases at J; junction bases unmatched: 4. CDR3 size: 15 residues. CDR3 in amino acids: CASSDLLAGPYEQYF. Here the CDR3 DNA reads TGTGCCAGCAGTGATCTACTAGCGGGACCCTACGAGCAGTACTTC.

On this clone itself: A much larger clone differs by one base, so this may be a read error. The V call is TRBV12-5, the J call TRBJ2-1; D uncertain. Germline CDR1 reads LGHNT; CDR2 reads FRNRAP. The CDR3 has 15 residues. Trimming removed 2 bases at V and 8 bases at J, with 16 bases between. This chain's CDR3 is CASGLIPPLVHEQFF. CDR3 DNA sequence: TGTGCTAGTGGTTTGATACCTCCCTTGGTCCATGAGCAGTTCTTC.

This clone was counted a few times. The chain joins TRBV6-2 or TRBV6-3 to TRBJ2-6; D gene uncertain. The germline CDR1 and CDR2 sequences are MNHEY and SVGEGT. V lost 3 bases and J lost 0, with 6 bases in between. CDR3 length: 15 residues. The CDR3 spells CASSYWASGANVLTF. CDR3 DNA sequence: TGTGCCAGCAGTTATTGGGCCTCTGGGGCCAACGTCCTGACTTTC.

There are many counts of this clone. V gene TRBV6-6 combines with J gene TRBJ2-2; 9 positions agree with TRBD2. Looked up from germline, CDR1 is MNHNY and CDR2 is SVGAGI (reference sequence). There are 21 residues in the CDR3. The J segment lost 0 bases and the V segment lost 8 bases, leaving 22 bases of the junction unmatched. The CDR3 spells CASGIFKGGGRGGPNTGELFF. CDR3 in DNA: TGTGCCAGCGGAATATTTAAAGGTGGCGGGCGGGGGGGCCCGAACACCGGGGAGCTGTTTTTT.

This clone appeared a few times. The chain joins TRBV12-3 or TRBV12-4 to TRBJ2-2; D might be TRBD2 (6 bases). The CDR3 consists of 16 residues. V was pared by 4 bases and J by 4 bases, with 16 bases between. CDR3 in DNA: TGTGCCAGCAGTTCCCACGGTGGGGGGTTCACCGGGGAGCTGTTTTTT. It yields the protein CASSSHGGGFTGELFF.

As for this clone: One end of the junction is discordant with germline, which a read error may explain. The V gene is TRBV6-1, the J gene TRBJ2-2; either TRBD1 or TRBD2 may supply D (6 bases each). The CDR3 sequence is 15 residues long. Germline V gene data show CDR1 as MNHNS and CDR2 as SASEGT. The CDR3, as DNA: TGTGCCAGCAGCGCCAGGGGCCGTAACACCGGGGGGCTGTTTTTT. The encoded protein is CASSARGRNTGGLFF.